The clone carrying this TCR beta chain occurred a few times. What it binds is not known. The CDR3 covers 15 residues. In germline, CDR1 is SNHLY, CDR2 FYNNEI. The ends lost 10 bases at V and 1 base at J; junction bases unmatched: 8. The sample comes from a study of identical twins. Study-level findings and limits: For out-of-frame beta sequences, excess twin sharing was weaker. Zero-insertion results could be subject to partial confounding by invariant MAIT and iNKT cells.

After template switching added a universal primer site, the resulting cDNA carried unique molecular identifiers. MiXCR, applied by TCRdb to the 5' RACE reads, yields one record per CDR3 protein. Here the sample spans over 250,000 distinct CDR3 sequences, roughly 9.7% being singletons. These sequences were also reported in another study, on yellow fever vaccine responses in identical twins.

The clonotype was recovered from a woman between 18 and 29 years old in good health. Material for sequencing was CD8+ T cells sorted from blood. This sequence joins TRBV2 and TRBJ2-3, with 10 nucleotides matching TRBD2. CDR3 DNA: TGTGCCACCGCAACCGGGACTAGCGGCACAGATACGCAGTATTTT. The encoded protein is CATATGTSGTDTQYF.